This paragraph reports one T cell receptor (beta chain). This record comes from a study of blood T cell repertoires in COVID-19. CDR1 and CDR2 (germline): LNHNV, YYDKDF (reference sequence). V was pared by 0 bases and J by 3 bases, with 8 bases of the junction left unmatched. The CDR3 contains 18 residues. Generated by immunoSEQ multiplex PCR, the TCRdb table keeps only in-frame clones and is missing some. The sample records 200,000 or so clones, approximately 87% being singletons. This receptor was obtained from a woman aged 70-85 years with acute or convalescent COVID-19. Specimen: peripheral blood. The V gene is TRBV15, the J gene TRBJ1-6; TRBD1 aligns across 7 bases. CDR3 amino acids: CATSRDQLGGGYNSPLHF. The CDR3, as DNA: TGTGCCACCAGCAGAGATCAGTTAGGGGGCGGCTATAATTCACCCCTCCACTTT.